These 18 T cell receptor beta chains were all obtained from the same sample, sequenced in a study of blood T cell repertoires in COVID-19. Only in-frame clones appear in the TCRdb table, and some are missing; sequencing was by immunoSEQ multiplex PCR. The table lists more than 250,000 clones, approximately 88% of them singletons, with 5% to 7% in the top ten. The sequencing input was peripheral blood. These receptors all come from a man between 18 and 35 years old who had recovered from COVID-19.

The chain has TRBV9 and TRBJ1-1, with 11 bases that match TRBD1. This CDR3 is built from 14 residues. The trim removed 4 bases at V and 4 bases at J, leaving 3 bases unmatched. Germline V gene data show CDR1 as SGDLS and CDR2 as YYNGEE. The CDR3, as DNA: TGTGCCAGCAGCCTAGGACAGGGGGCCACTGAAGCTTTCTTT. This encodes CASSLGQGATEAFF.

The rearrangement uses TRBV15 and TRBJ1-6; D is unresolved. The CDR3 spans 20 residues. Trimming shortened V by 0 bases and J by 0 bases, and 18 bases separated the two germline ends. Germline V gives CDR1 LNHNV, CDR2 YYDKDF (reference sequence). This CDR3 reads CATSRDVGPKDYSYNSPLHF. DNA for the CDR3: TGTGCCACCAGCAGAGACGTCGGACCTAAGGACTACTCCTATAATTCACCCCTCCACTTT.

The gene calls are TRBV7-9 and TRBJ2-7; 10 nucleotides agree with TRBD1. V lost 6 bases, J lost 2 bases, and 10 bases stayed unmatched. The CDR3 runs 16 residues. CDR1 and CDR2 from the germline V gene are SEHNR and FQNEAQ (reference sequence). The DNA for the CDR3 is TGTGCCAGCAGTACCCCCTGGGGACAGGGGCCCTACGAGCAGTACTTC. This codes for CASSTPWGQGPYEQYF. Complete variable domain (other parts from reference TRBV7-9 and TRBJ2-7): DTGVSQNPRHKITKRGQNVTFRCDPISEHNRLYWYRQTLGQGPEFLTYFQNEAQLEKSRLLSDRFSAERPKGSFSTLEIQRTEQGDSAMYLCASSTPWGQGPYEQYFGPGTRLTVT.

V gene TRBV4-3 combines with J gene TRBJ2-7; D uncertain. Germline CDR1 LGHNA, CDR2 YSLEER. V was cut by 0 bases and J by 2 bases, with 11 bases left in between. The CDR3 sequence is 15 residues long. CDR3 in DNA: TGCGCCAGCAGCCAAGATCAGGCCAAAACCTACGAGCAGTACTTC. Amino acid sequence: CASSQDQAKTYEQYF.

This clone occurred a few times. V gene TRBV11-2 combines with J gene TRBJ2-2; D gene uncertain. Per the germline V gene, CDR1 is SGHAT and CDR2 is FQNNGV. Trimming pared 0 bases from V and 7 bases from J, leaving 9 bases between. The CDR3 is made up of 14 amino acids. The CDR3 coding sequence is TGTGCCAGCAGCTTAGATCACAGCCGCGGGGAGCTGTTTTTT. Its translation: CASSLDHSRGELFF.

CDR3: CASSQRQGPSYGYTF. The CDR3 DNA follows: TGTGCCAGCAGCCAAAGACAGGGGCCATCCTATGGCTACACCTTC. This chain uses TRBV7-9 with TRBJ1-2; 8 bases align to TRBD1. After removal of 5 bases from V and 4 bases from J, the junction contained 9 bases not matched to a gene. The CDR3 totals 15 residues. CDR1 is SEHNR, CDR2 FQNEAQ, per germline (reference sequence).

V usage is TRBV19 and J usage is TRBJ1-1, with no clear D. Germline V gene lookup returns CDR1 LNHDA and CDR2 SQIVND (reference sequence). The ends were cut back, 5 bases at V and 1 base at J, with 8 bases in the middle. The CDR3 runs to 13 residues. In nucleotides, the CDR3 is TGTGCCAGTAGTTCTCGGGGGAACACTGAAGCTTTCTTT. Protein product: CASSSRGNTEAFF.

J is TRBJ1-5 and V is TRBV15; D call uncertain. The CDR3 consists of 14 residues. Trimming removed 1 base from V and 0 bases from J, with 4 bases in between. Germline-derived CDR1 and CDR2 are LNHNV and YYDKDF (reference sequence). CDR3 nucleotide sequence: TGTGCCACCAGCAGAGTAAATAGCAATCAGCCCCAGCATTTT. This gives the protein CATSRVNSNQPQHF.

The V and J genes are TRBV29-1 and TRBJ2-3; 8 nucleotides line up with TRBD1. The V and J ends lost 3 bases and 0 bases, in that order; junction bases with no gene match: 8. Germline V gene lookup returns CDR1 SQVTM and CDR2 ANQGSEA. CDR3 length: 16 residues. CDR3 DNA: TGCAGCGTTGACGGGACAGGACTTTTTAGCACAGATACGCAGTATTTT. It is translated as CSVDGTGLFSTDTQYF.

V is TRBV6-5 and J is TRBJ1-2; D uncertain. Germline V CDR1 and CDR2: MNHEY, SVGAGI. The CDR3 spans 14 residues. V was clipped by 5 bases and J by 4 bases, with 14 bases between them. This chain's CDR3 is CASSLVEDFYGYTF. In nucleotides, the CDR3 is TGTGCCAGCAGTCTGGTAGAAGATTTCTATGGCTACACCTTC.

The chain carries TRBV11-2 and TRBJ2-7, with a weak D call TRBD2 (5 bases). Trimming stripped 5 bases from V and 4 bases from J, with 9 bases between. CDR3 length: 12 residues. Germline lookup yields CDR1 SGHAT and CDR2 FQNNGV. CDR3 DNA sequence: TGTGCCAGCAGCGAGGGTTTGTACGAGCAGTACTTC. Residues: CASSEGLYEQYF.

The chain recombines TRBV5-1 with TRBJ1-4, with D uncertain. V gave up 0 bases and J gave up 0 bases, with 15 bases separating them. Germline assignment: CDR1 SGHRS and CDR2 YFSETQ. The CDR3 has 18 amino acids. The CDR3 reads CASSLDLLRHTTNEKLFF. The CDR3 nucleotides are TGCGCCAGCAGCTTGGATCTACTCCGACATACAACTAATGAAAAACTGTTTTTT. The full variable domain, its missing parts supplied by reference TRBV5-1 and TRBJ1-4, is KAGVTQTPRYLIKTRGQQVTLSCSPISGHRSVSWYQQTPGQGLQFLFEYFSETQRNKGNFPGRFSGRQFSNSRSEMNVSTLELGDSALYLCASSLDLLRHTTNEKLFFGSGTQLSVL.

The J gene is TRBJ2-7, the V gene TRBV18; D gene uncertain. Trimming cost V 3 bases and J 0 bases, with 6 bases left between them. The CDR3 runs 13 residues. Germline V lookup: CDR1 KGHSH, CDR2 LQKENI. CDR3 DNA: TGTGCCAGCTCACCGGAGAGCTCCTACGAGCAGTACTTC. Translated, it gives CASSPESSYEQYF.

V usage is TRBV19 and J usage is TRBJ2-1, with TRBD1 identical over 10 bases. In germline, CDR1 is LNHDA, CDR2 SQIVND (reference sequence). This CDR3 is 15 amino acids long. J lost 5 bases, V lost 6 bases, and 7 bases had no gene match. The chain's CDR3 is CASSRTGGLDNEQFF. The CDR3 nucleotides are TGTGCCAGTAGCCGGACAGGGGGTTTGGACAATGAGCAGTTCTTC.

CDR3 region: CASSQHLTEPGYGYTF. The CDR3 DNA is TGCGCCAGCAGCCAACATCTGACGGAGCCCGGCTATGGCTACACCTTC. This sequence joins TRBV4-3 and TRBJ1-2; D unclear. The CDR3 has 16 residues. The ends were cut back, 2 bases at V and 4 bases at J, with 17 bases in the middle. Germline V gene sequence: CDR1 LGHNA, CDR2 YSLEER.

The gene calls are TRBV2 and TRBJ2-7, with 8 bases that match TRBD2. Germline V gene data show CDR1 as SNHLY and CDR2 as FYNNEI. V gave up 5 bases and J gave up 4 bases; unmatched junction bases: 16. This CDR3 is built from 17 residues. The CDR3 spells CASSTKGEWRGAYEQYF. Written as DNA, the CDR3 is TGTGCCAGCAGTACGAAAGGAGAGTGGCGGGGGGCGTACGAGCAGTACTTC.

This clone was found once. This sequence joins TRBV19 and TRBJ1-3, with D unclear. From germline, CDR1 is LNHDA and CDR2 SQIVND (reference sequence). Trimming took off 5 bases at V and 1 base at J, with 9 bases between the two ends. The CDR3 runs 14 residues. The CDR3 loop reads CASSAGGSGNTIYF. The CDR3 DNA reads TGTGCCAGTAGTGCAGGAGGGTCTGGAAACACCATATATTTT.

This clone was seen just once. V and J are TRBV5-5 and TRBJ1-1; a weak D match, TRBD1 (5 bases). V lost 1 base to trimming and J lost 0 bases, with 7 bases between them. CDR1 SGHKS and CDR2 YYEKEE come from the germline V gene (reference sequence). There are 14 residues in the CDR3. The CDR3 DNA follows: TGTGCCAGCAGCTTGCTGACAGTGAACACTGAAGCTTTCTTT. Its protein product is CASSLLTVNTEAFF.